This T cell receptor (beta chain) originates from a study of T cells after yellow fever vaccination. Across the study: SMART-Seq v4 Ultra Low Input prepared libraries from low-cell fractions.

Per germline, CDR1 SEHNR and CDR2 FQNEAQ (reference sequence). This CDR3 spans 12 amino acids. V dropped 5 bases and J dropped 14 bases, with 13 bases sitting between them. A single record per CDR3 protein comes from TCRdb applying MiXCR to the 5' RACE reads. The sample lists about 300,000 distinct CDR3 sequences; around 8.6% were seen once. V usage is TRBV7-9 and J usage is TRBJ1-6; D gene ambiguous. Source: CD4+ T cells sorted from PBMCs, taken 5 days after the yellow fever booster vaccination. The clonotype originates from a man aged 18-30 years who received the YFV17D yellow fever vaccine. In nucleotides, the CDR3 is TGTGCCAGCAGCCCGGGTCCGGGGTCCCTCCACTTT. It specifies CASSPGPGSLHF. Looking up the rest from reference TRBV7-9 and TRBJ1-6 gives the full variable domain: DTGVSQNPRHKITKRGQNVTFRCDPISEHNRLYWYRQTLGQGPEFLTYFQNEAQLEKSRLLSDRFSAERPKGSFSTLEIQRTEQGDSAMYLCASSPGPGSLHFGNGTRLTVT.